This T cell receptor (beta chain) was sequenced for a study of CD8 T cells in Susac syndrome. The V gene lost 7 bases and the J gene lost 4 bases, with 10 bases spanning the gap. This CDR3 region has 12 residues. RNA was extracted with the RNeasy kit, and a quantity of 0.5 to 1 ug was reverse transcribed using random hexamers. MiXCR, applied by TCRdb to the immunoSEQ multiplex PCR reads, yields one record per CDR3 protein. Among more than 65,000 distinct CDR3 sequences listed, approximately 94% were seen once. The TEMRA cells underwent FACS enrichment, while the CD8+ and CD4+ T cells underwent negative isolation.

V usage is TRBV12-3 or TRBV12-4 and J usage is TRBJ2-5; no definite D call. Sequencing was carried out using CD8+ T cells from PBMCs. This receptor was taken from a human donor with multiple sclerosis. CDR3 in DNA: TGTGCCAGCACACAGTGGGGAGAGACCCAGTACTTC. Its translation is CASTQWGETQYF.